This T cell receptor (beta chain) emerged from a study of cytomegalovirus exposure and HLA in healthy donors. On this clone itself: Its antigen is unknown.

This CDR3 region has 16 residues. Germline V gene lookup returns CDR1 WSHSY and CDR2 SAAADI. The V end was cut by 3 bases, the J end by 2 bases, with 17 bases between. Study-wide results and limits: Among TCR beta chains, those listed as cytomegalovirus-associated numbered over 150. In a later analysis, several top co-occurrence clusters appeared linked to parvovirus B19, influenza, CMV and Epstein-Barr virus. Among CMV-associated TCR beta chains, most appeared HLA-restricted in a later analysis. Immune exposure information comprised only CMV serostatus.

Vbeta (60) and Jbeta (13) primers were used in the PCR. Sequencing was performed with immunoSEQ multiplex PCR; in TCRdb, only in-frame clones are kept and a portion is missing. Of roughly 120,000 clones listed, roughly four fifths are singletons. The TCR originated in a woman aged 60 to 75 in good health and CMV-seropositive. Sequenced material: PBMCs. The chain joins TRBV10-2 to TRBJ2-7, with D tentatively TRBD2 (6 bases). The CDR3 loop is CASSESGGSATYEQYF. CDR3 bases: TGCGCCAGCAGTGAATCTGGGGGGAGTGCTACCTACGAGCAGTACTTC.